This paragraph reports one T cell receptor (beta chain). This CDR3 is 16 amino acids long. The ends were cut back, 0 bases at V and 3 bases at J, with 15 bases in the middle. Germline V lookup: CDR1 SGHDT, CDR2 YYEEEE. These data come from a study of patients and donors after allogeneic stem cell transplantation. In TCRdb, the RT-PCR reads were re-called with MiXCR into one record per CDR3 protein. Of 200,000 to 250,000 distinct CDR3 sequences listed, 35% to 45% are singletons. Sequenced: blood, either unsorted or a sorted T cell fraction (not recorded which). The TCR originated in a human donor who was either an allogeneic HSCT recipient or a stem cell or donor lymphocyte infusion donor (not recorded which). It is not recorded whose cells these are; they may come from a transplant donor. V is TRBV5-6 and J is TRBJ1-1; D possibly corresponds to TRBD1 (5 bases). The CDR3 sequence is CASSLDRPVGDTEAFF. The CDR3 bases are TGTGCCAGCAGCTTGGACCGGCCCGTGGGGGACACTGAAGCTTTCTTT.